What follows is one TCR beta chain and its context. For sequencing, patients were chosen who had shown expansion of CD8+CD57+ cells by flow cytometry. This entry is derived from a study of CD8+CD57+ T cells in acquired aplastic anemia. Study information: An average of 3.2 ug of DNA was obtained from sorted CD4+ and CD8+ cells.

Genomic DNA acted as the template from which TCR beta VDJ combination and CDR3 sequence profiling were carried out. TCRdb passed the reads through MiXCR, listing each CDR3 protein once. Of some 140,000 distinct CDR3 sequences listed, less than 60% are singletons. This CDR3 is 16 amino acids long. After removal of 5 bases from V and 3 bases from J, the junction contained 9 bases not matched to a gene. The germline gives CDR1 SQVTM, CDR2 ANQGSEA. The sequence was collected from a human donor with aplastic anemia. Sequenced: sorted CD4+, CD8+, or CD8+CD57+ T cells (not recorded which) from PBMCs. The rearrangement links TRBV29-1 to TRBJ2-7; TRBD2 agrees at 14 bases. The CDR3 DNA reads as TGCAGCGTTAGTGGGACAGGGACTAGCGGGAGCTACGAGCAGTACTTC. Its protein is CSVSGTGTSGSYEQYF.